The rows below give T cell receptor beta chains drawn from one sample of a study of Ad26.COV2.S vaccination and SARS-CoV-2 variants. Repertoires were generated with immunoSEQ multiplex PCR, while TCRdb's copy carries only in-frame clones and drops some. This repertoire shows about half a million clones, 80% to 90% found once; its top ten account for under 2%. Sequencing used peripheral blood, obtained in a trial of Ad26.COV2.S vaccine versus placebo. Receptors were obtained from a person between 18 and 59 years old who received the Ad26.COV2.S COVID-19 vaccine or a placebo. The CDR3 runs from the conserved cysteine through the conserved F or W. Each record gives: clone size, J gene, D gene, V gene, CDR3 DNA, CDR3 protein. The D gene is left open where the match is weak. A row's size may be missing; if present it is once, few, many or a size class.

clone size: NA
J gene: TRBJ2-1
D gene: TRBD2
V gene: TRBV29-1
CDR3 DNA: TGCAGCGTGGGGGTGCTAGCGGGAGAGCAGTTCTTC
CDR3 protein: CSVGVLAGEQFF

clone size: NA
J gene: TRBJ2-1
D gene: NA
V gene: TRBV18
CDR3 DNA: TGTGCCAGCTCACCAGGGTTTAGCGCTGAGCAGTTCTTC
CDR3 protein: CASSPGFSAEQFF

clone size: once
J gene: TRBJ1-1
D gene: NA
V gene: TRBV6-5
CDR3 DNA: TGTGCCAGCAGTCCGCAGGGTGGGATCACTGAAGCTTTCTTT
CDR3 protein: CASSPQGGITEAFF

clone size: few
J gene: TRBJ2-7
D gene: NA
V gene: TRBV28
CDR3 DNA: TGTGCCAGCAGTCACCGGGACATACTAACGAGCTCCTACGAGCAGTACTTC
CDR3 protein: CASSHRDILTSSYEQYF

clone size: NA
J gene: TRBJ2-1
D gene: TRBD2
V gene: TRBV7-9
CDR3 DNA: TGTGCCAGCAGCGTAGGACTAGCGGGAGCTAAGGACAATGAGCAGTTCTTC
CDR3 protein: CASSVGLAGAKDNEQFF

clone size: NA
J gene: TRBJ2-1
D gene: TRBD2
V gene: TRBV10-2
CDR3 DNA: TGCGCCAGCACTAAGGGACTAGCGGGCAATGAGCAGTTCTTC
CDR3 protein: CASTKGLAGNEQFF

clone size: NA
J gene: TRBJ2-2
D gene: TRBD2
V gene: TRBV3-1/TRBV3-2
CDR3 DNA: TGTGCCAGCAGCCAAGACAGGCTAGCGGGAGTCTGGGGGGAGCTGTTTTTT
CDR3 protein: CASSQDRLAGVWGELFF

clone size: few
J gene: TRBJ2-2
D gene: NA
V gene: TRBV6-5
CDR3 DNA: TGTGCCAGCAGTTACTCGACGGGGGCCGGGGAGCTGTTTTTT
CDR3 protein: CASSYSTGAGELFF

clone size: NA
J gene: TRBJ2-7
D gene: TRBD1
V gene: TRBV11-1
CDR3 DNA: TGTGCCAGCAGTTTAACAGGGGGCGAGCAGTACTTC
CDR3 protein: CASSLTGGEQYF

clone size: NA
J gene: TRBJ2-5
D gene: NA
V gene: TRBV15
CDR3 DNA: TGTGCCACCAGCAGTCATAACCGGGGTAGCCGGGAGACCCAGTACTTC
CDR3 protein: CATSSHNRGSRETQYF

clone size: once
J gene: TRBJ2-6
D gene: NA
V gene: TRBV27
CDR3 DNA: TGTGCCAGCAGTTCGCAGAGCTCTGGGGCCAACGTCCTGACTTTC
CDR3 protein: CASSSQSSGANVLTF

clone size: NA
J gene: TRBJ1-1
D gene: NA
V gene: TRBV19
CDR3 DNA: TGTGCCAGTCCGGACAGCATGAACACTGAAGCTTTCTTT
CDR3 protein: CASPDSMNTEAFF

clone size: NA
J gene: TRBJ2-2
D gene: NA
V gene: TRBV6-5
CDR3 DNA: TGTGCCTCTGCAGCGGGTACTACCCCCACCGGGGAGCTGTTTTTT
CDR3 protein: CASAAGTTPTGELFF

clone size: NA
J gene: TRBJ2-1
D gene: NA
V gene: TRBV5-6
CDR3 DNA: TGTGCCAGCAGCCTACACAATGAGCAGTTCTTC
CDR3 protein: CASSLHNEQFF

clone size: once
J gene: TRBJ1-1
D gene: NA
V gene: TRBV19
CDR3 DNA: TGTGCCAGTAGCGACTTTCTGAACACTGAAGCTTTCTTT
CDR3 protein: CASSDFLNTEAFF

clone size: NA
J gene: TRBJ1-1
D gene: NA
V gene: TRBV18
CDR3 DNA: TGTGCCAGCTCACCGCAAGGCGCGACCACTGAAGCTTTCTTT
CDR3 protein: CASSPQGATTEAFF

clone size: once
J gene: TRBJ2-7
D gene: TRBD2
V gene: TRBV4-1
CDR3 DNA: TGCGCCAGCAGTTATCGGACTAGCGGGGACTACGAGCAGTACTTC
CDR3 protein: CASSYRTSGDYEQYF

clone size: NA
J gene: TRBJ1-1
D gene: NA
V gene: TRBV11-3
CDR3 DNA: TGTGCCAGCAGCTCGAGAGGCACTGAAGCTTTCTTT
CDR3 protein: CASSSRGTEAFF

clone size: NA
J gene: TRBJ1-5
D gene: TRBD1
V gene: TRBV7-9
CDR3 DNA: TGTGCCAGCAGCTCCGCCGGGACAGGGGGCAATCAGCCCCAGCATTTT
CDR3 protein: CASSSAGTGGNQPQHF

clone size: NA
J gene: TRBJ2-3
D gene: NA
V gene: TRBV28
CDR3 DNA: TGTGCCAGCAGTTCCAGAACAAGCACAGATACGCAGTATTTT
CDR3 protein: CASSSRTSTDTQYF

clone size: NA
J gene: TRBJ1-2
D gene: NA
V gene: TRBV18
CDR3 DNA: TGTGCCAGCTCACCTTGGGAGGGGCAGGGCTACACCTTC
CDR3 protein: CASSPWEGQGYTF

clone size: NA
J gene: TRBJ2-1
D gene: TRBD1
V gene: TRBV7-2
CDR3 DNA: TGTGCCAGCAGCCCGGACAGGGGTTACAATGAGCAGTTCTTC
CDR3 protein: CASSPDRGYNEQFF

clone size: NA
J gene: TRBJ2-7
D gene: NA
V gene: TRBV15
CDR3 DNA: TGTGCCACCAGCAGAGATCGGCCGGCGAGCTACGAGCAGTACTTC
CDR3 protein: CATSRDRPASYEQYF

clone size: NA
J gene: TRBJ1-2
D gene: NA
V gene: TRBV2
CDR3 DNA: TGTGCCAGCAGTGTCGCAGGGTATGGCTACACCTTC
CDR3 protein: CASSVAGYGYTF

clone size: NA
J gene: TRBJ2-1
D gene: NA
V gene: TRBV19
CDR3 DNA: TGTGCCAGTAGTACAGGTTGGGGTCGGGATGAGCAGTTCTTC
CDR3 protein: CASSTGWGRDEQFF

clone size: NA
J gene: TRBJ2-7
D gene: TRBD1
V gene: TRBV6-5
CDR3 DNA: TGTGCCACCCTTCAGTTGACAGGGCCGGTCTACGAGCAGTACTTC
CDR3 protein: CATLQLTGPVYEQYF

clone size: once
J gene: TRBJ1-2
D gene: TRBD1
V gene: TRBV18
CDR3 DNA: TGTGCCAGCTCACGGACAGGCGGCAACTATGGCTACACCTTC
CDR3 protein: CASSRTGGNYGYTF

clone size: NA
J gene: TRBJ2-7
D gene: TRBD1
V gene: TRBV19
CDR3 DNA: TGTGCCAGTAGTAAAATTGGACAGGGAACCTACGAGCAGTACTTC
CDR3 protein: CASSKIGQGTYEQYF

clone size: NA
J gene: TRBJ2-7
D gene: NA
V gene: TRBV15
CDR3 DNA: TGTGCCACCAGCAGGGTCAGCCTCCCCTGGGAGCAGTACTTC
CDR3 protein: CATSRVSLPWEQYF

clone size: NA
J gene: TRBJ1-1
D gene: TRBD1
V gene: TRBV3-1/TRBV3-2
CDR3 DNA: TGTGCCAGCAATAGGGGGCAGTTGAACACTGAAGCTTTCTTT
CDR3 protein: CASNRGQLNTEAFF

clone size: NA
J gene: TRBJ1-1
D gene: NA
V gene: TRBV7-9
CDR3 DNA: TGTGCCAGCAGCATAAACACGAACACTGAAGCTTTCTTT
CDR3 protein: CASSINTNTEAFF

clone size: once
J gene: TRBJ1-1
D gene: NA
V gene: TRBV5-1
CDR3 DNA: TGCGCCAGCAGCTGGGGGCACGGGAACACTGAAGCTTTCTTT
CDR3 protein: CASSWGHGNTEAFF

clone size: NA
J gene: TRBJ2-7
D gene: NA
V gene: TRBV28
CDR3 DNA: TGTGCCAGCAGTTTACCAGGAGCCGAGCAGTACTTC
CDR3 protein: CASSLPGAEQYF

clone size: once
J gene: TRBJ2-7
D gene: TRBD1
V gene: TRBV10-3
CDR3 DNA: TGTGCCATCAGTGAACAGGGGTCCTACGAGCAGTACTTC
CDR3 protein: CAISEQGSYEQYF

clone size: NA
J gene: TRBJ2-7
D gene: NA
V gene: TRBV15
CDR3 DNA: TGTGCCACCAGCAGACCCTACACTGGCGAGCAGTACTTC
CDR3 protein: CATSRPYTGEQYF

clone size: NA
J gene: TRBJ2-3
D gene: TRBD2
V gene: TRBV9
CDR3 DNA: TGTGCCAGCAGCGTAGGCGGGAGGGCCCCAGATACGCAGTATTTT
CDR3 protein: CASSVGGRAPDTQYF

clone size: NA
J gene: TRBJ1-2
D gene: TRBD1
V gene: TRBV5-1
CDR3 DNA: TGCGCCAGCAGCTTCACGACAGGGAACTATGGCTACACCTTC
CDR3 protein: CASSFTTGNYGYTF

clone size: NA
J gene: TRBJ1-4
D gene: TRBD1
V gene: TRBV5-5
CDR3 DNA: TGTGCCAGCAGACTTCGGGACAGGGCAAATGAAAAACTGTTTTTT
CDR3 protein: CASRLRDRANEKLFF

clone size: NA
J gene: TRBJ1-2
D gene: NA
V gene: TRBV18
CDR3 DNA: TGTGCCAGCTCACCTCGTGACAGCATTAACTATGGCTACACCTTC
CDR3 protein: CASSPRDSINYGYTF